These 9 T cell receptor beta chains came from one sample sequenced in a study of blood T cell repertoires in COVID-19 (TCRdb year 2020). The library relied on the immunoSEQ multiplex PCR assay. TCRdb mirrors the immuneACCESS table, restricted to in-frame sequences. Some clones are absent from its copies; in checked studies, under half trace to an unresolved V gene, and the reason for the others is unknown. The sample records 200,000 to 300,000 clones, 84% of which are singletons. The ten top clones hold about 9.1% of the sample. Sequenced material: peripheral blood. These receptors came from a human donor in a cohort sampled during active COVID-19.

This clone showed up just once. This rearrangement joins TRBV6-5 to TRBJ2-7; D is possibly TRBD1 (5 bases). Trimming took 7 bases from V and 2 from J, leaving 15 bases between them. Germline loops: CDR1 MNHEY, CDR2 SVGAGI. This CDR3 has 14 residues. In DNA form, the CDR3 reads TGTGCCAGCAAGGGTCAGGGTTTTGCCTACGAGCAGTACTTC. The encoded protein is CASKGQGFAYEQYF.

This clone was recorded only once. V gene TRBV7-9 combines with J gene TRBJ1-2; 9 bases are shared with TRBD1. Germline trimming cut 6 bases from V and 4 bases from J; bases unmatched to any gene: 9. Germline lookup yields CDR1 SEHNR and CDR2 FQNEAQ (reference sequence). The CDR3 has 15 residues. CDR3 protein: CASSLTGGAGYGYTF. The DNA of the CDR3 is TGTGCCAGCAGTCTCACAGGGGGCGCTGGCTATGGCTACACCTTC.

The CDR3 spells CASSPRTSRYNEQFF. The CDR3 bases are TGTGCCAGCAGCCCCCGGACTAGTCGCTACAATGAGCAGTTCTTC. The genes are TRBV9 and TRBJ2-1, with TRBD2 matching 7 bases. The germline V gene has CDR1 SGDLS and CDR2 YYNGEE. This CDR3 has 15 residues. The junction had 7 bases not matched to a gene; V was cut back by 4 bases and J by 3 bases.

The chain employs TRBV6-5 and TRBJ1-1; tentative D call: TRBD1 (6 bases). This CDR3 has 12 amino acids. Trimming cost V 4 bases and J 7 bases, with 10 bases left between them. The V gene's germline CDR1 is MNHEY and CDR2 SVGAGI. CDR3 loop: CASSSLDSEAFF. The CDR3, as DNA: TGTGCCAGCAGTTCCCTGGACAGTGAAGCTTTCTTT.

The chain couples TRBV11-2 to TRBJ2-7; 7 nucleotides match TRBD1. CDR3 size: 14 residues. Trimming cost V 5 bases and J 4 bases; bases outside gene matches: 8. Germline values: CDR1 SGHAT, CDR2 FQNNGV. The CDR3 coding sequence is TGTGCCAGCAGCCCGCCGGGACAGCGATACGAGCAGTACTTC. This codes for CASSPPGQRYEQYF.

CDR3 amino acids: CASSHQVPYGGELFF. CDR3 DNA: TGTGCCAGTAGTCACCAGGTTCCATATGGCGGGGAGCTGTTTTTT. V usage is TRBV19 and J usage is TRBJ2-2; D unclear. Looked up from germline, CDR1 is LNHDA and CDR2 is SQIVND (reference sequence). V was cut by 5 bases and J by 7 bases, with 17 bases left in between. The CDR3 extends over 15 amino acids.

The sample holds one count of this clone. This sequence joins TRBV7-2 and TRBJ2-2; the match to TRBD2 covers 8 bases. V lost 5 bases, J lost 6 bases, and 14 bases stayed unmatched. This CDR3 has 17 amino acids. Germline V gene data show CDR1 as SGHTA and CDR2 as FQGNSA. CDR3 bases: TGTGCCAGCAGCCTCTACCTGAGCGGGGGTGGCGCCGGGGAGCTGTTTTTT. Amino acid sequence: CASSLYLSGGGAGELFF.

V usage is TRBV3-1 (or the pseudogene TRBV3-2) and J usage is TRBJ2-1; 14 bases line up with TRBD2. The V gene's germline CDR1 is LGHDT and CDR2 YNNKEL (reference sequence). V dropped 2 bases and J dropped 4; count of bases not matched to a gene: 7. The CDR3 consists of 18 residues. The CDR3 loop reads CASSQRGTSGGVYNEQFF. CDR3 sequence (DNA): TGTGCCAGCAGCCAACGCGGGACTAGCGGGGGAGTTTACAATGAGCAGTTCTTC.

This chain joins TRBV1 and TRBJ1-2. TRBV1 is shown as a pseudogene. The CDR3 consists of 17 residues. Written as DNA, the CDR3 is TGCACCAGCAGCCAAGATAAGGGGGGAGGGGTTAACTATGGCTACACCTTC. Amino acids: CTSSQDKGGGVNYGYTF.